Listed below are T cell receptor beta chains from one sample, sequenced in a study of cytomegalovirus exposure and HLA in healthy donors. Sequencing used immunoSEQ multiplex PCR; TCRdb keeps in-frame clones, though not all of them. The repertoire holds 120,000 or so clones, with more than 70% as singletons. The specimen sequenced was PBMCs. These TCRs come from a woman aged 50 to 65 in good health and CMV-seropositive. The CDR3 runs from the conserved cysteine through the conserved F or W. Each record gives: D gene, J gene, clone size, V gene, CDR3 DNA, CDR3 protein. D genes are given only for firm matches. Part of the rows lack a size; the others show once, few, many or a class for expanded clones.

>.|TRBJ2-2|.|TRBV6-1
TGTGCCAGCAGTGAGCACAGATGGGACACCGGGGAGCTGTTTTTT
CASSEHRWDTGELFF
>TRBD2|TRBJ2-1|.|TRBV7-2
TGTGCCAGCAGCTCTAGCGGGAGGTCACACAATGAGCAGTTCTTC
CASSSSGRSHNEQFF
>TRBD2|TRBJ2-2|.|TRBV7-2
TGTGCCAGCAGCATCGAACTAGCGGGCACCGGGGAGCTGTTTTTT
CASSIELAGTGELFF
>TRBD1|TRBJ1-2|.|TRBV9
TGTGCCAGCAACCCCTCAGAGACAGGGAGGTTGGGCTACACCTTC
CASNPSETGRLGYTF
>TRBD2|TRBJ2-1|.|TRBV9
TGTGCCAGCAGCGTAGTGGTAGCGGGGAACTACAATGAGCAGTTCTTC
CASSVVVAGNYNEQFF
>TRBD1|TRBJ1-2|.|TRBV5-1
TGCGCCAGCAGCTTGGAGGGGGCGGAACGTGGCTACACCTTC
CASSLEGAERGYTF
>TRBD1|TRBJ1-3|few|TRBV7-9
TGTTCCAGCAGCCATGGGGACAGAGCCAACACCATATATTTT
CSSSHGDRANTIYF
>.|TRBJ1-1|.|TRBV9
TGTGCCAGCAGCGTAGAGGGGGAGAACACTGAAGCTTTCTTT
CASSVEGENTEAFF
>TRBD1|TRBJ2-5|.|TRBV6-1
TGTGCCAGCAACCCGACAGGGTCTAGAGAGACCCAGTACTTC
CASNPTGSRETQYF
>TRBD2|TRBJ2-1|.|TRBV5-1
TGCGCCAGCAGCCCGCTAGCGGGGTCCTACAATGAGCAGTTCTTC
CASSPLAGSYNEQFF
>.|TRBJ1-2|.|TRBV4-3
TGCGCCAGCAGCCAAGATTGGACCCTTGGGAGGCTTGGGGGCTACACCTTC
CASSQDWTLGRLGGYTF
>TRBD2|TRBJ2-2|.|TRBV7-9
TGTGCCAGCAGCTTAATCACATGGCAGCGGGAGGTTTACACCGGGGAGCTGTTTTTT
CASSLITWQREVYTGELFF
>TRBD1|TRBJ2-7|few|TRBV5-6
TGTGCCAGCAGCCCCGGACAGGGCCTAACCTACGAGCAGTACTTC
CASSPGQGLTYEQYF
>TRBD1|TRBJ1-2|few|TRBV2
TGTGCCGCCGGGGGACAGGGAGGTGGCTACACCTTC
CAAGGQGGGYTF
>.|TRBJ1-4|few|TRBV27
TGTGCCAGCAGTTTGATCGGGGATGAAAAACTGTTTTTT
CASSLIGDEKLFF
>.|TRBJ2-1|.|TRBV7-2
TGTGCCAGCAGCTACAGGGCTGTCTCCTACAATGAGCAGTTCTTC
CASSYRAVSYNEQFF
>.|TRBJ1-1|.|TRBV5-1
TGCGCCAGCAGCTGGGGACAGAACACTGAAGCTTTCTTT
CASSWGQNTEAFF
>.|TRBJ2-2|.|TRBV7-3
TGTGCCAGCAGCTCGGGGTTAAGGTCGACCGGGGAGCTGTTTTTT
CASSSGLRSTGELFF
>TRBD1|TRBJ2-1|.|TRBV5-3
TGTGCCAGAACTACGGGACAGGGGGCTTCCAATGAGCAGTTCTTC
CARTTGQGASNEQFF
>.|TRBJ1-2|.|TRBV4-3
TGCGCCAGCAGCCAAGACGTGTCTAATCCTAATCGCTATGGCTACACCTTC
CASSQDVSNPNRYGYTF
>.|TRBJ1-2|once|TRBV2
TGTGCCAGCAGTGGCAGCTATGGCTACACCTTC
CASSGSYGYTF
>.|TRBJ2-4|few|TRBV25-1
TGTGCCAGCAGTGTATCCGGGGGAAACATTCAGTACTTC
CASSVSGGNIQYF